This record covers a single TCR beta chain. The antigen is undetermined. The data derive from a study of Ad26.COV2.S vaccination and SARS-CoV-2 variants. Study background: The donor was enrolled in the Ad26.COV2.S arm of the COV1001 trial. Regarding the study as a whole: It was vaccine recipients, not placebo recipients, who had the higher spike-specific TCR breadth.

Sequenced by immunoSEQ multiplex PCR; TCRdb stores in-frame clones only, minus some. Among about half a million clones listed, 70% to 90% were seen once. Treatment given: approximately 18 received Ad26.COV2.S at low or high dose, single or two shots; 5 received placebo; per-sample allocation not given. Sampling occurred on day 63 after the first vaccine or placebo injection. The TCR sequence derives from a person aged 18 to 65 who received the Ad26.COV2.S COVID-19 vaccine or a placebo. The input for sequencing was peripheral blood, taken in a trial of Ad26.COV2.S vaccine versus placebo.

CDR3 residues: CASSPWVRWREGLYNEQFF. The CDR3 nucleotides are TGTGCCAGCAGCCCCTGGGTCCGCTGGCGGGAGGGCCTCTACAATGAGCAGTTCTTC. The chain employs TRBV7-6 and TRBJ2-1; 9 bases are shared with TRBD2. With V trimmed by 5 bases and J by 3 bases, 17 bases remained unmatched. The CDR3 extends over 19 amino acids. Per germline, CDR1 SGHVS and CDR2 FNYEAQ. The entire variable domain, with the rest obtained from reference TRBV7-6 and TRBJ2-1, is as follows: GAGVSQSPRYKVTKRGQDVALRCDPISGHVSLYWYRQALGQGPEFLTYFNYEAQQDKSGLPNDRFSAERPEGSISTLTIQRTEQRDSAMYRCASSPWVRWREGLYNEQFFGPGTRLTVL.